This T cell receptor beta chain was captured by sequencing in a study of blood T cell repertoires in COVID-19. Overall study: Acute and convalescent COVID-19 samples came from the United States, Italy and Spain. Sources were T cells, B-cell-depleted T cells, or PBMCs; the material itself was cDNA or gDNA.

The CDR3 has 17 amino acids. Unmatched junction bases numbered 12, after V lost 3 bases and J lost 3 bases. Germline-derived CDR1 and CDR2 are SGHRS and YFSETQ. Authors' methods: How many nucleated cells were present was estimated from reference gene primer amplification. Generated by immunoSEQ multiplex PCR, the TCRdb table keeps only in-frame clones and is missing some. That table is the source of V, J and clone size, and D and trimming were worked out from the DNA. The top ten hold roughly a sixth of the sample, which has approximately 170,000 clones, roughly nine tenths seen once. V and J are TRBV5-1 and TRBJ2-3, with TRBD2 matching 8 bases. This clonotype was obtained from a man between 60 and 75 years old with active or convalescent COVID-19. Sequencing input: peripheral blood. The CDR3 is CASSWGSAGGRTDTQYF. The CDR3 DNA sequence: TGCGCCAGCAGCTGGGGGTCGGCGGGAGGTAGGACAGATACGCAGTATTTT.